The clone carrying this T cell receptor (beta chain) was seen more than once but under ten times. The target antigen is unknown. Per germline, CDR1 MNHNY and CDR2 SVGAGI (reference sequence). This CDR3 has 14 residues. V gave up 6 bases and J gave up 6 bases, with 14 bases separating them. This sample is drawn from a study of cytomegalovirus exposure and HLA in healthy donors. Study observations and caveats: What a later analysis showed was that several of the most significant clusters appeared linked to common viral pathogens. Researchers had no immune exposure information except CMV serostatus available.

The PCR employed 60 Vbeta primers together with 13 Jbeta primers. Profiling relied on immunoSEQ multiplex PCR, and the TCRdb table lists in-frame clones only, not all of them. The sample has roughly 130,000 clones; about 80% are singletons. The chain has TRBV6-6 and TRBJ1-4, with D possibly being TRBD1 (5 bases). The receptor was isolated from a man between 40 and 49 years old in good health and CMV-seronegative. Sequenced material: PBMCs. The CDR3 reads CASSLQVAYEKLFF. CDR3 coding DNA: TGTGCCAGCAGCCTACAGGTAGCCTATGAAAAACTGTTTTTT.